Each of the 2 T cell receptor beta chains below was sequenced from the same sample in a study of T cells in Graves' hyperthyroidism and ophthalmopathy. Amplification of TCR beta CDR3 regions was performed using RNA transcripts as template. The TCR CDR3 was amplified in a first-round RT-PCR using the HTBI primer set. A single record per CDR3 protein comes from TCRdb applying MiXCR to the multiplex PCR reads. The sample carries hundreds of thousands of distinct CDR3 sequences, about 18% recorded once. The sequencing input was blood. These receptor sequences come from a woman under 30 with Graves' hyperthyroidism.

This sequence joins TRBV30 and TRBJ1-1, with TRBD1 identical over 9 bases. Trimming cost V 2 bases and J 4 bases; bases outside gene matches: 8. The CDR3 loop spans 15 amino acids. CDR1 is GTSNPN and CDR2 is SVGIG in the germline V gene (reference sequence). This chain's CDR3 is CAWSRPGQGGTEAFF. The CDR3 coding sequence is TGTGCCTGGAGTAGACCGGGACAGGGAGGCACTGAAGCTTTCTTT.

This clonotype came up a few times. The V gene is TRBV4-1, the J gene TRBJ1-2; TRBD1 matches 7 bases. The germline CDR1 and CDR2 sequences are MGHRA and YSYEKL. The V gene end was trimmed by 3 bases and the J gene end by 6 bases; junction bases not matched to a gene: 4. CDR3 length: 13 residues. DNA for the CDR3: TGCGCCAGCAGCCAGGGACAGTCAGATGGCTACACCTTC. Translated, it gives CASSQGQSDGYTF.